One TCR beta chain is described in this entry. Its antigen is not known. This entry comes from a study of shared clonotypes between healthy human individuals. Study-level background: CD4 naive cells filled three plates per donor, CD4 memory three, CD8 naive two and CD8 memory one.

Each PCR replicate from the sorted subsets contained about 200 ng DNA, which is tens of thousands of T cell genomes. Generated by immunoSEQ multiplex PCR, the TCRdb table keeps only in-frame clones and is missing some. The data hold approximately 2.1 million clones, with roughly 93% observed a single time. Germline CDR1 LGHNA, CDR2 YNFKEQ. The CDR3 is made up of 15 amino acids. The V and J ends lost 0 bases and 8 bases respectively, with 16 bases between them. Overall study results and limits: The study found lower generation probabilities in non-shared clonotypes than in those shared by all four donors.

The V call is TRBV4-2, the J call TRBJ1-2; TRBD1 is a possible D gene (5 bases). This TCR was recovered from a young man in good health. Some clones in this sample may be carry-over from other donors' samples. The sequenced material came from naive CD4+ T cells from PBMCs. Subset in this sample: CD45RA+ positively selected. DNA for the CDR3: TGTGCCAGCAGCCAAGAGTTGCGGTGGGGCAGAGGCTACACCTTC. Its protein is CASSQELRWGRGYTF.